This section outlines one TCR beta chain sequence together with its context. Its target is not known. The data stem from a study of memory B cells and T cells in multiple sclerosis. Method: immunoSEQ multiplex PCR; TCRdb's copy keeps in-frame clones and lacks some. In the table there are some 48,000 clones, about four fifths of which are singletons. Whole-study results and caveats: Shared clonotype counts depended on differing compartment clone-set sizes and were normalized.

Stimulus-free culture yielded autoproliferating CFSE-dim and non-proliferating CFSE-high T cells, each sequenced separately. Cultures began with about 50 million CFSE-labeled PBMCs, unstimulated for 6 to 7 days, with replicate wells pooled. Without exogenous stimuli, roughly 0.5 uM CFSE-labeled PBMCs were cultured serum-free. This CDR3 contains 15 residues. The ends were cut back, 5 bases at V and 7 bases at J, with 17 bases in the middle. Germline values: CDR1 MNHEY, CDR2 SVGAGI. This sequence originates from a human donor with multiple sclerosis. The V call is TRBV6-5, the J call TRBJ1-4, with D perhaps TRBD1 (6 bases). Sequencing used PBMCs from blood kept in culture. The CDR3 sequence is CASSNRGGAGEKLFF. In DNA, the CDR3 is TGTGCCAGCAGTAACCGAGGGGGGGCCGGTGAAAAACTGTTTTTT.